One sample yielded the 22 T cell receptor beta chains listed below, sequenced in a study of spatial heterogeneity in lung cancer. Study-wide results and caveats: One measure, the expanded intratumoral alpha and beta TCR count, tracked tumor mutation counts.

TCRdb re-called the 5' RACE reads through MiXCR, storing one row per CDR3 protein. The sample holds 8,300 or so distinct CDR3 sequences, roughly 5% seen once. These receptors are not linked to any known antigen. The time point is: sample taken at primary tumor resection. Sequenced material: lung tumor tissue, taken at surgery. These receptors all stem from a female donor with early-stage non-small cell lung cancer.

Many counts were recorded for this clonotype. This chain links TRBV14 with TRBJ2-1; maybe TRBD2 (5 bases). Germline V gene data show CDR1 as SGHDN and CDR2 as FVKESK. The CDR3 loop spans 16 amino acids. V was cut by 0 bases and J by 3 bases, with 12 bases left in between. The CDR3 is CASSQEAGYIYNEQFF. CDR3 in DNA: TGTGCCAGCAGCCAAGAGGCGGGTTACATCTACAATGAGCAGTTCTTC. Combining the CDR3 with reference TRBV14 and TRBJ2-1 gives the whole variable domain EAGVTQFPSHSVIEKGQTVTLRCDPISGHDNLYWYRRVMGKEIKFLLHFVKESKQDESGMPNNRFLAERTGGTYSTLKVQPAELEDSGVYFCASSQEAGYIYNEQFFGPGTRLTVL.

There are many counts of this clonotype. The rearrangement links TRBV19 to TRBJ2-3; 7 bases align to TRBD1. The V segment lost 7 bases and the J segment 4 bases; nucleotides outside the gene matches: 5. The CDR3 spans 13 residues. Germline V gene lookup returns CDR1 LNHDA and CDR2 SQIVND (reference sequence). In DNA form, the CDR3 reads TGTGCCAGTAACGCGCAGGGGGCAGATACGCAGTATTTT. Amino acids: CASNAQGADTQYF.

This clonotype occurred many times. The chain carries TRBV11-2 and TRBJ2-4; unclear D gene. CDR3 length equals 16 residues. Trimming removed 2 bases at V and 0 bases at J, with 11 bases between. The germline gives CDR1 SGHAT, CDR2 FQNNGV. The CDR3 region is CASSLFHPIAKNIQYF. As DNA, the CDR3 is TGTGCCAGCAGCTTATTTCATCCAATAGCCAAAAACATTCAGTACTTC.

This clonotype was recorded many times. This sequence joins TRBV5-4 and TRBJ2-1; D may be TRBD1 or TRBD2 (6 bases each). Germline-derived CDR1 and CDR2 are SGHNT and YYREEE (reference sequence). Trimming removed 3 bases at V and 4 bases at J, with 14 bases between. The CDR3 spans 15 residues. CDR3 sequence: CASSYGGESYNEQFF. The CDR3 DNA follows: TGTGCCAGCAGCTACGGGGGCGAGAGTTACAATGAGCAGTTCTTC.

This clonotype was counted ten times or more. The chain is built from TRBV29-1 and TRBJ1-1, with 7 nucleotides matching TRBD1. CDR1 is SQVTM and CDR2 is ANQGSEA in the germline V gene. The CDR3 has 15 residues. Unmatched junction bases numbered 6, after V lost 2 bases and J lost 0 bases. In DNA form, the CDR3 reads TGCAGCGTTGAAAGAAACAGGGGACTGAACACTGAAGCTTTCTTT. It yields the protein CSVERNRGLNTEAFF.

The rearrangement links TRBV6-1 to TRBJ2-7; TRBD2 matches 13 bases. J was trimmed by 5 bases and V by 5 bases; bases with no gene match: 6. This CDR3 is built from 15 residues. Germline V lookup: CDR1 MNHNS, CDR2 SASEGT. This CDR3 reads CASSPGTSGNNEQYF. CDR3 DNA: TGTGCCAGCAGTCCCGGGACTAGCGGGAATAACGAGCAGTACTTC.

This clonotype was picked up a small number of times. The gene calls are TRBV6-1 and TRBJ1-2, with 10 bases that match TRBD1. The V gene's germline CDR1 is MNHNS and CDR2 SASEGT. V dropped 10 bases and J dropped 2; count of bases not matched to a gene: 10. There are 15 residues in the CDR3. CDR3 loop: CATMGQGSPNYGYTF. The CDR3 nucleotides are TGTGCCACGATGGGACAGGGGAGTCCGAACTATGGCTACACCTTC.

This clonotype has at least ten counts. The chain uses TRBV12-3 or TRBV12-4 and TRBJ1-5, with D possibly TRBD1 on 5 matching bases. V lost 4 bases, J lost 6 bases, and 13 bases lay in between. The CDR3 extends over 14 amino acids. DNA for the CDR3: TGTGCCAGCAGTTCCCTGTCTGGGGGTCAGCCCCAGCATTTT. Amino acid sequence: CASSSLSGGQPQHF.

Ten or more counts support this clonotype. J is TRBJ2-7 and V is TRBV6-1; no clear D. Per germline, CDR1 MNHNS and CDR2 SASEGT. Trimming cost V 7 bases and J 0 bases, with 16 bases left between them. The CDR3 extends over 15 amino acids. The CDR3 nucleotides are TGTGCCAGCACCCTTGTCCCAGAAAACTCCTACGAGCAGTACTTC. Residues: CASTLVPENSYEQYF.

This clonotype has a count of ten or more. The chain recombines TRBV7-3 with TRBJ2-6; D tentatively fits TRBD1 or TRBD2 (5 bases each). The CDR3 contains 18 residues. Germline lookup yields CDR1 SGHTA and CDR2 FQGTGA. V lost 5 bases to trimming and J lost 4 bases, with 21 bases between them. CDR3 sequence: CASSVTGPQLSGANVLTF. CDR3 nucleotides: TGTGCCAGCAGCGTGACGGGACCTCAACTCTCCGGGGCCAACGTCCTGACTTTC.

This clonotype was seen many times. The J gene is TRBJ2-7, the V gene TRBV20-1, with 13 positions matching TRBD2. The CDR3 has 15 amino acids. The junction had 8 bases not matched to a gene; V was cut back by 5 bases and J by 4 bases. Germline V gene lookup returns CDR1 DFQATT and CDR2 SNEGSKA (reference sequence). The CDR3 loop reads CSALQTSGRDYEQYF. In DNA form, the CDR3 reads TGCAGTGCTTTACAAACTAGCGGGAGGGATTACGAGCAGTACTTC.

In its sample, this clonotype was seen many times. This may be a read error, as it is one base from a much larger clone. The chain carries TRBV7-6 and TRBJ1-2; possibly TRBD1 for D (6 bases). The length of the CDR3 is 13 residues. Germline V gene data show CDR1 as SGHVS and CDR2 as FNYEAQ. CDR3 sequence reads: CASSLGTDYGYNF. In DNA, the CDR3 is TGTGCCAGCAGCTTAGGGACAGACTATGGCTACAACTTC.

This clonotype was recorded at least ten times. The CDR3 DNA sequence: TGCAGTGCTAGGGACAGCTCCGAGCAGTACTTC. Translation gives CSARDSSEQYF. The chain combines TRBV20-1 with TRBJ2-7, with D perhaps TRBD1 (6 bases). Germline V gives CDR1 DFQATT, CDR2 SNEGSKA (reference sequence). V lost 3 bases and J lost 6, with 9 bases in between. CDR3 size: 11 residues.

With regard to this clonotype: The junction departs from germline at one end; a sequencing error may be responsible. The rearrangement links TRBV7-9 to TRBJ2-7; no clear D gene. The CDR3 loop spans 13 amino acids. CDR1 is SEHNR, CDR2 FQNEAQ, per germline (reference sequence). The CDR3 DNA follows: TGTGCCAGCAGCTTAGAGGCTGGCTACGTGCAGTACTTC. Translating gives CASSLEAGYVQYF.

This clonotype is medium-sized. The rearrangement uses TRBV11-1 and TRBJ2-5; 7 bases line up with TRBD2. The V gene end was trimmed by 5 bases and the J gene end by 0 bases; junction bases not matched to a gene: 9. The CDR3 extends over 16 amino acids. Germline loops: CDR1 SGHAT, CDR2 FQDESV (reference sequence). This CDR3 is CASSLTGGRDQETQYF. The CDR3 bases are TGTGCCAGCAGCCTTACGGGAGGCAGAGACCAAGAGACCCAGTACTTC.

This clonotype qualifies as medium-sized (0.01 to 0.1%). The rearrangement uses TRBV7-2 and TRBJ2-1; D is perhaps TRBD2 (6 bases). The ends were cut back, 4 bases at V and 0 bases at J, with 13 bases in the middle. Looked up from germline, CDR1 is SGHTA and CDR2 is FQGNSA. The CDR3 extends over 16 amino acids. The CDR3: CASSYLAVSSYNEQFF. The CDR3, as DNA: TGTGCCAGCAGCTACTTAGCGGTATCCTCCTACAATGAGCAGTTCTTC.

This clonotype was recorded many times. The chain recombines TRBV19 with TRBJ1-5; TRBD1 might be the D (6 bases). The CDR3 totals 20 residues. Germline V gene lookup returns CDR1 LNHDA and CDR2 SQIVND (reference sequence). Trimming removed 6 bases from V and 3 bases from J, with 30 bases in between. CDR3 sequence reads: CASRAGLRTENFYDNQPQHF. The CDR3 nucleotides read TGTGCCAGTAGGGCCGGCCTCAGGACAGAGAATTTTTATGACAATCAGCCCCAGCATTTT.

The chain uses TRBV19 and TRBJ1-1; D is perhaps TRBD1 (5 bases). Looked up from germline, CDR1 is LNHDA and CDR2 is SQIVND (reference sequence). V lost 10 bases to trimming and J lost 0 bases, with 18 bases between them. The CDR3 loop spans 15 amino acids. This CDR3 is CATWPRGPMNTEAFF. The DNA of the CDR3 is TGTGCCACTTGGCCGAGGGGACCTATGAACACTGAAGCTTTCTTT.

This clonotype occurred many times. The CDR3 bases are TGTGCCACCAGTGATCCCAGGACAGCTAGCCAAGAGACCCAGTACTTC. Amino acids: CATSDPRTASQETQYF. This chain joins TRBV24-1 and TRBJ2-5; perhaps TRBD1 as D (6 bases). This CDR3 comprises 16 residues. Germline V gene sequence: CDR1 KGHDR, CDR2 SFDVKD. Trimming stripped 3 bases from V and 1 base from J, with 14 bases between.

This clonotype was detected many times. The rearrangement uses TRBV12-3 or TRBV12-4 and TRBJ1-2; 7 positions match TRBD1. Unmatched junction bases numbered 5, after V lost 2 bases and J lost 5 bases. This CDR3 is built from 14 residues. CDR3 protein: CASSLNGQVYGYTF. The CDR3 nucleotides read TGTGCCAGCAGTTTAAATGGACAGGTGTATGGCTACACCTTC.

The CDR3 sequence is CSARLVPASAPYEQYF. The DNA for the CDR3 is TGCAGTGCACGCCTCGTCCCCGCCTCGGCCCCTTACGAGCAGTACTTC. The chain uses TRBV20-1 and TRBJ2-7; D unclear. The CDR3 spans 16 residues. V lost 6 bases and J lost 4, with 25 bases in between. The germline gives CDR1 DFQATT, CDR2 SNEGSKA (reference sequence).

Ten or more counts support this clonotype. DNA of the CDR3: TGTGCCTGGAGTAACTGGGCTTTCTACACCGGGGAGCTGTTTTTT. It encodes CAWSNWAFYTGELFF. The chain employs TRBV30 and TRBJ2-2; D remains unclear. The germline CDR1 and CDR2 sequences are GTSNPN and SVGIG (reference sequence). V lost 2 bases, J lost 3 bases, and 13 bases lay in between. The CDR3 contains 15 residues.